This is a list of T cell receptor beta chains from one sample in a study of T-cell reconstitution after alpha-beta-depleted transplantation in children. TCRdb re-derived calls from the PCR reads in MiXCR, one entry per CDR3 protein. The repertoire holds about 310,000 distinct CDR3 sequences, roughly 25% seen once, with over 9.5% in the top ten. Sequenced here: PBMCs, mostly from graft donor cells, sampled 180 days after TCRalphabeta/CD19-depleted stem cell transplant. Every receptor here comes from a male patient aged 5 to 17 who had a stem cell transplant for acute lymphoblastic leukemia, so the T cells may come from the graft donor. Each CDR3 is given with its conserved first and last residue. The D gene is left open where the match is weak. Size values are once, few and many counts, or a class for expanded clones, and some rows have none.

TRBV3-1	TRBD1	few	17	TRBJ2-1	TGTGCCAGCAGCCAAGAGCTAACAGGGGGTAGGTCAAATGAGCAGTTCTTC	CASSQELTGGRSNEQFF
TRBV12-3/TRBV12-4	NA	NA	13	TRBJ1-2	TGTGCCAGCAGTTTAGGCAGGGGACATGGCTACACCTTC	CASSLGRGHGYTF
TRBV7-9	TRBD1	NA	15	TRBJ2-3	TGTGCCAGCAGGATCGGGACAGCTAGCACAGATACGCAGTATTTT	CASRIGTASTDTQYF
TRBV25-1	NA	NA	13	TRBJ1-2	TGTGCCAGCAGTGTCGGGGCGGGGTATGGCTACACCTTC	CASSVGAGYGYTF
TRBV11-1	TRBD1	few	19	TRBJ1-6	TGTGCCAGCAGCTTGCCGATCCGGGACAGGGGGCGCATCGGTTCACCCCTCCACTTT	CASSLPIRDRGRIGSPLHF
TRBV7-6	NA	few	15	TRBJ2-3	TGTGCCAGCAGCACTCCCATCGGGAGCACAGATACGCAGTATTTT	CASSTPIGSTDTQYF
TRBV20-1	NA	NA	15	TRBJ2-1	TGCAGTGCTAGAAAAGGAACCGGTACCTACAATGAGCAGTTCTTC	CSARKGTGTYNEQFF
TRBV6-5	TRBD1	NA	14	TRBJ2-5	TGTGCCAGCAGTCTCGACAGGGTTTGGAAGACCCAGTACTTC	CASSLDRVWKTQYF
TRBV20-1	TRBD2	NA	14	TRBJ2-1	TGCAGTGCTAGACTCGCGGGAGTTTTCGGTGAGCAGTTCTTC	CSARLAGVFGEQFF
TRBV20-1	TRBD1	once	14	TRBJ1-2	TGCAGTGCTGTCCGGGACAGCCACTACTATGGCTACACCTTC	CSAVRDSHYYGYTF
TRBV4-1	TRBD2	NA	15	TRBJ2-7	TGCGCCAGCAGCCAAGGGGTTCAGCGGGAGGTCGAGCAGTACTTC	CASSQGVQREVEQYF
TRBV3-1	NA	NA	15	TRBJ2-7	TGTGCCAGCAGCCAAGAGGAATACGGGGCCTACGAGCAGTACTTC	CASSQEEYGAYEQYF
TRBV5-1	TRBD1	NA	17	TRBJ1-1	TGCGCCAGCAGCTTGGCCTTTCCGGGACAGGCGAACACTGAAGCTTTCTTT	CASSLAFPGQANTEAFF
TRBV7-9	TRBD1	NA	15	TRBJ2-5	TGTGCCAGCAGCTCCACGGACAGGGGACAAGAGACCCAGTACTTC	CASSSTDRGQETQYF
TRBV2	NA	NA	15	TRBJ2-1	TGTGCCAGCAGTTCCCTAACGGCCTCTGGGAATGAGCAGTTCTTC	CASSSLTASGNEQFF
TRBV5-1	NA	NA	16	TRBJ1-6	TGCGCCAGCAGCCCTCAGGGCGGCAGGATTAATTCACCCCTCCACTTT	CASSPQGGRINSPLHF
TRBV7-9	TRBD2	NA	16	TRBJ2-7	TGTGCCAGCAGCTCTCCGACTAGCGGTCTCTCCTACGAGCAGTACTTC	CASSSPTSGLSYEQYF
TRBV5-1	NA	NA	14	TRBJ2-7	TGCGCCAGCAGCTTCCCAGGACAGTCCTACGAGCAGTACTTC	CASSFPGQSYEQYF
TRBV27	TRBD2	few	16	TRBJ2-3	TGTGCCAGCAGTAAACGGGGGGGCGACGACACAGATACGCAGTATTTT	CASSKRGGDDTDTQYF
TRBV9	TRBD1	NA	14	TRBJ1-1	TGTGCCAGCAGCGTAGGTGGGACAGGGTATGAAGCTTTCTTT	CASSVGGTGYEAFF
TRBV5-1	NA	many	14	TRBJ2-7	TGCGCCAGCAGGGCGGCAGCTTCATCCTACGAGCAGTACTTC	CASRAAASSYEQYF
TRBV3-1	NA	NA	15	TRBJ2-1	TGTGCCAGCAGCCGAAGGGGTAGCTCCTACAATGAGCAGTTCTTC	CASSRRGSSYNEQFF
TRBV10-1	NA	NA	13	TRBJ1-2	TGCGCCAGCAGTGCCTACGAGGACTATGGCTACACCTTC	CASSAYEDYGYTF
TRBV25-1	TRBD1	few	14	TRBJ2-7	TGTGCCAGCACGTACAGGGGTCGAGGTTACGAGCAGTACTTC	CASTYRGRGYEQYF
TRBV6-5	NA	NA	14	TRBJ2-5	TGTGCCAGCAGTTACCTCGAGCAGTTAGAGACCCAGTACTTC	CASSYLEQLETQYF
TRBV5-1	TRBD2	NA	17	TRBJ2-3	TGCGCCAGCAGCTTGGGACTAGCGGGAAGGTTCACAGATACGCAGTATTTT	CASSLGLAGRFTDTQYF
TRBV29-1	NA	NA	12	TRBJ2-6	TGCAGCGTTGAAGAGGTTTCTAACGTCCTGACTTTC	CSVEEVSNVLTF
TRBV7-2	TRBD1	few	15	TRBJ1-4	TGTGCCAGCAGCTTAGCGACCGGGACAGGTGAAAAACTGTTTTTT	CASSLATGTGEKLFF
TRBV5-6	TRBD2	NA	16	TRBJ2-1	TGTGCCAGCAGCTCCCCGATTCGACTAGCTGGCGGCGAGCAGTTCTTC	CASSSPIRLAGGEQFF
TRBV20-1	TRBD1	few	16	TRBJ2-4	TGCAGTGCTAGGGCAATGGACAGGGAGGCCAAAAACATTCAGTACTTC	CSARAMDREAKNIQYF
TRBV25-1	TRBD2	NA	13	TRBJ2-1	TGTGCCAGGAGACTAGCGCGAAAGGATGAGCAGTTCTTC	CARRLARKDEQFF
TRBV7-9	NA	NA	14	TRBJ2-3	TGTGCCACCAGGGATACTTACAACACAGATACGCAGTATTTT	CATRDTYNTDTQYF
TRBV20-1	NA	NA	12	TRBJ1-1	TGCAGCTTGCGGGACCCGAACACTGAAGCTTTCTTT	CSLRDPNTEAFF
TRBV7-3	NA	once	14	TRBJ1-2	TGTGCCAGCAGCTTAAATGGAGGACCCTATGGCTACACCTTC	CASSLNGGPYGYTF
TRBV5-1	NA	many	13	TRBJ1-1	TGCGCCAGCAGCTGGGCAGGGAGGACTGAAGCTTTCTTT	CASSWAGRTEAFF
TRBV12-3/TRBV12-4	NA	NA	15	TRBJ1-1	TGTGCCAGCGCCGGGGGTGGTAGTTTGAACACTGAAGCTTTCTTT	CASAGGGSLNTEAFF
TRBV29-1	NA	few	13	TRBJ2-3	TGCAGCGTTGTCCGGGGGAGCGCAGATACGCAGTATTTT	CSVVRGSADTQYF
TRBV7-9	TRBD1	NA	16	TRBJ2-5	TGTGCCAGCAGCCAACAGGGGGCAGGACTGCAAGAGACCCAGTACTTC	CASSQQGAGLQETQYF
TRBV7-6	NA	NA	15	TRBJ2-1	TGTGCCAGCAGCTTACACAGTTCGATAAGCAATGAGCGGTTCTTC	CASSLHSSISNERFF
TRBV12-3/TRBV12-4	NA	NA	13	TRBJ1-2	TGTGCCAGCAGCTACTCACCCCCTTATGGCTACACCTTC	CASSYSPPYGYTF